The present TCR beta chain was sequenced within a study of identical twins. Overall study findings and caveats: Abundant beta clonotypes from cord blood had fewer insertions, unlike memory repertoires, which showed none.

TCRdb analysed the 5' RACE reads with MiXCR anew, one entry per CDR3 protein. Among hundreds of thousands of distinct CDR3 sequences, approximately 7.8% were seen once, and the ten largest hold less than 6.5%. Turning to this clonotype: Its matching antigen is unknown.

V lost 5 bases, J lost 4 bases, and 15 bases lay in between. Germline V gene sequence: CDR1 SEHNR, CDR2 FQNEAQ (reference sequence). This CDR3 contains 14 residues. The sample was also reused in another study, on yellow fever vaccine responses in identical twins. This second study says: In identical twins, vaccine T cell responses appeared partly shared and partly individual.

Material for sequencing was CD8+ T cells sorted from blood. The chain links TRBV7-9 to TRBJ2-7; D may be TRBD2 (6 bases). The receptor was isolated from a woman under 30 in good health. CDR3 DNA: TGTGCCAGCAGCCCCCGGGGGAAGCCTTACGAGCAGTACTTC. Its protein product is CASSPRGKPYEQYF.